This entry concerns a single T cell receptor beta chain. The CDR3 has 15 amino acids. Germline trimming cut 0 bases from V and 8 bases from J; bases unmatched to any gene: 7. Per germline, CDR1 SGHVS and CDR2 FNYEAQ. This entry comes from a study of blood T cell repertoires in COVID-19. For the study at large: Samples came from the United States, Italy and Spain, spanning acute and convalescent COVID-19. PBMCs, B-cell-depleted T cells, or T cells provided the cDNA or gDNA that made up the material.

TCRdb keeps only in-frame clones here, not all; method: immunoSEQ multiplex PCR. The data show roughly 430,000 clones, about 88% seen once. The V call is TRBV7-6, the J call TRBJ2-1; 7 bases are shared with TRBD2. Sequencing used PBMCs or T cells enriched from blood (not recorded which). The sequence came from a woman in her late teens or twenties who had been exposed to COVID-19. In DNA, the CDR3 is TGTGCCAGCAGCTTAGCTCATTCGGGGAGGGATGAGCAGTTCTTC. It specifies CASSLAHSGRDEQFF.